Reported below is one T cell receptor beta chain. Its target is unknown. CDR1 SGHTA and CDR2 FQGNSA come from the germline V gene. The CDR3 runs to 17 residues. The germline V and J ends were trimmed by 4 bases and 1 base, with 19 bases remaining between them. MiXCR, applied by TCRdb to the 5' RACE reads, yields one record per CDR3 protein. The data hold 310,000 or so distinct CDR3 sequences, with about 8.9% observed a single time. This sample stems from a study of identical twins. Study-wide points: The analysis was cross-sectional rather than longitudinal within donors. The more abundant beta clonotypes in cord blood had fewer insertions, and memory repertoires did not show this.

The same sample was also studied in work on yellow fever vaccine responses in identical twins.

This TCR was sampled from a woman younger than 35 in good health. The V call is TRBV7-2, the J call TRBJ2-5; tentatively, D is TRBD1 (5 bases). The material sequenced was memory (CD45RO+) T cells sorted from blood. The CDR3 DNA reads as TGTGCCAGCAGCTCCCGACAGAAATTAATGGTCCAAGAGACCCAGTACTTC. Amino acids: CASSSRQKLMVQETQYF.